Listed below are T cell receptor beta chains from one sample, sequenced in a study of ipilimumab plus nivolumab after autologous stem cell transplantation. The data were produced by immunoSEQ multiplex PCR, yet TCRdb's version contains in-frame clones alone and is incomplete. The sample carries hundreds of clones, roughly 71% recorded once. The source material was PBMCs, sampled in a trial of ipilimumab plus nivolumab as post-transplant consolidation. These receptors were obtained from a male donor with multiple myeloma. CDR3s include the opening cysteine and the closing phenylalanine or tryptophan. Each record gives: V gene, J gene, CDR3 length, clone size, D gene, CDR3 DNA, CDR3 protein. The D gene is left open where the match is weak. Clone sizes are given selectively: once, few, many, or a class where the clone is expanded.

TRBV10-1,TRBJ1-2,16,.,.,TGCGCCAGCAGTGCACTACGATCGCGAAAGACCTATGGCTACACCTTC,CASSALRSRKTYGYTF
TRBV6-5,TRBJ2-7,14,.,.,TGTGCCAGCAGTTACACGAGAAGGGCTTACGAGCAGTACTTC,CASSYTRRAYEQYF
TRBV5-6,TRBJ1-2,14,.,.,TGTGCCAGCAGCTTGTCGGTAGGGTCGGGTGGCTACACCTTC,CASSLSVGSGGYTF
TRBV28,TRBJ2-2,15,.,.,TGTGCCAGCAGTGGTAGGACACCGAACACCGGGGAGCTGTTTTTT,CASSGRTPNTGELFF
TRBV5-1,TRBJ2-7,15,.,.,TGCGCCAGCAGTCCCCCGTTGGAGCCCATAGGCGAGCAGTACTTC,CASSPPLEPIGEQYF
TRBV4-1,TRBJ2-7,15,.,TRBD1,TGCGCCAGCAGCCAGGGACAGGGGGGGTTCGACGAGCAGTACTTC,CASSQGQGGFDEQYF
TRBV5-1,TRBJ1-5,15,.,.,TGCGCCAGCAGCTTGGCAGCGGGTAGCAATCAGCCCCAGCATTTT,CASSLAAGSNQPQHF
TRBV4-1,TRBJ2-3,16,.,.,TGCGCCAGCAGCCCCACAAATGGGCGGGACACAGATACGCAGTATTTT,CASSPTNGRDTDTQYF
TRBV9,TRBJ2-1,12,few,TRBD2,TGTGCCAGCACGGGGACTAACAATGAGCAGTTCTTC,CASTGTNNEQFF
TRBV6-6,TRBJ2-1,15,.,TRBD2,TGTGCCAGCAGCTCCCAGCGGGAGGCCCTCAATGAGCAGTTCTTC,CASSSQREALNEQFF
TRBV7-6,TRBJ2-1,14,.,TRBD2,TGTGCCAGCAGCCTTAGCGGGAGTTTCGATGAGCAGTTCTTC,CASSLSGSFDEQFF
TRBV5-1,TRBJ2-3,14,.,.,TGCGCCAGCAGCTTGGATCTGGGTTCAGATACGCAGTATTTT,CASSLDLGSDTQYF
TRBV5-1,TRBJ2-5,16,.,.,TGCGCCAGCAGCTTACCCGGGACGGTCGGCCAAGAGACCCAGTACTTC,CASSLPGTVGQETQYF
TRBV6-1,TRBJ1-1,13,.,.,TGTGCCAGCAGTGAATCGGGACGCCGAGAAGCTTTCTTT,CASSESGRREAFF
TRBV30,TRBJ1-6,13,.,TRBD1,TGTGCCTGTCGGGGGACAGGGGGTATTACCCTCCACTTT,CACRGTGGITLHF
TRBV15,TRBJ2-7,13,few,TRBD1,TGTGCCACCTCCGGGACAGGGGGCCGAGAGCAGTACTTC,CATSGTGGREQYF
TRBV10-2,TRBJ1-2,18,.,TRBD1,TGCGCCAGCAGTGAGGTCAGGGAGCGGGACAGGAATAACTATGGCTACACCTTC,CASSEVRERDRNNYGYTF
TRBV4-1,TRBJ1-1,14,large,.,TGCGCCAGCAGCCAAGATTCGGGCAACACTGAAGCTTTCTTT,CASSQDSGNTEAFF
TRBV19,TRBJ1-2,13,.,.,TGTGCCAGTACGGGACAAACGTTTTATGGCTACACCTTC,CASTGQTFYGYTF
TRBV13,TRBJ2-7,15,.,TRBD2,TGTGCCAGCAGCTTAGGACTAGCGGGAGTTGTGGGGCAGTACTTC,CASSLGLAGVVGQYF
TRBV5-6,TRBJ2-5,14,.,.,TGTGCCAGCAGCGGACTCAGGGGCCAAGAGACCCAGTACTTC,CASSGLRGQETQYF
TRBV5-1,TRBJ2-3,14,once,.,TGCGCCAGCAGCTCCGCCAGGGGCACAGATACGCAGTATTTT,CASSSARGTDTQYF
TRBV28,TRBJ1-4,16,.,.,TGTGCCAGCAGTTTTGGTTCCCGGAGCCCCGACGGAAAACTGTTTTTT,CASSFGSRSPDGKLFF
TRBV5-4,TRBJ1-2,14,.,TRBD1,TGTGCCAGCAGCTTGGGACAGGGGGCGCCTGGCTACACCTTC,CASSLGQGAPGYTF
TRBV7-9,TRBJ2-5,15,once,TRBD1,TGTGCCAGCAGCACCGGGACAGGGGTTTGGGAGGCCCAGTACTTC,CASSTGTGVWEAQYF
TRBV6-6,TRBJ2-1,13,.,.,TGTGCCAGCAGCTATACTAGGGACGCTCAGCAGTTCTTC,CASSYTRDAQQFF
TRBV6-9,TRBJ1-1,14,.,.,TGTGCCAGCAGTTATGTACCGACGAACACTGAAGCTTTCTTT,CASSYVPTNTEAFF